The clone carrying this T cell receptor beta chain was seen repeatedly, ten times or more. The antigen is not known. The sample originates from a study of CD8 T cells in ankylosing spondylitis. The germline CDR1 and CDR2 sequences are MNHEY and SVGAGI. This CDR3 is built from 12 residues. The germline V and J ends were trimmed by 6 bases and 1 base, with 6 bases remaining between them. Each TCR beta library was made by quantitative 5'-RACE that incorporated molecular barcodes. TCRdb re-analysed the 5' RACE reads in MiXCR, keeping a single row per CDR3 protein. The sample consists of 210,000 or so distinct CDR3 sequences, 8% to 10% of them appearing once. The study, taken as a whole, reports: A TCR beta motif of fewer than ten highly homologous variants seemed to mark ankylosing spondylitis blood.

The clonotype comes from a female donor with ankylosing spondylitis or in good health (not recorded which). The sequenced sample consisted of blood, either unsorted or a sorted T cell fraction (not recorded which). The chain links TRBV6-5 to TRBJ2-5; no firm D call. In DNA, the CDR3 is TGTGCCAGCAGCCATCCCCAAGAGACCCAGTACTTC. The encoded protein is CASSHPQETQYF.